This TCR beta chain is drawn from a study of blood T cell repertoires in COVID-19. On the study more broadly: Acute-phase and convalescent COVID-19 samples originated in the United States, Italy and Spain. Nucleic acid was either cDNA or gDNA, and it came from T cells, B-cell-depleted T cells, or PBMCs.

Authors' analysis steps: Nucleated cell number was recorded as an estimate derived from reference gene primer amplification. Assay: immunoSEQ multiplex PCR; the TCRdb copy retains only in-frame clones and omits some. That table furnishes V, J and clone size, whereas the DNA furnished D and trimming. This table has more than 80,000 clones, approximately 88% appearing once. Trimming took 2 bases from V and 7 from J; bases not matched to a gene: 3. This CDR3 spans 15 amino acids. Germline lookup yields CDR1 MNHNS and CDR2 SASEGT. This chain joins TRBV6-1 and TRBJ1-6; TRBD1 matches 9 bases. The sample taken for sequencing was peripheral blood. The TCR comes from a man older than 75 with acute or convalescent COVID-19. The CDR3: CASSERDRANSPLHF. Here the CDR3 DNA reads TGTGCCAGCAGTGAACGGGACAGGGCAAATTCACCCCTCCACTTT.